What follows is one TCR beta chain and its context. These data belong to a study of blood T cell repertoires in COVID-19. Study overall: Material from acute and convalescent COVID-19 was sourced from the United States, Italy and Spain. PBMCs, B-cell-depleted T cells, or T cells were the source of the cDNA or gDNA that made up the material.

Original processing methods: Amplification of reference gene primers provided the estimated nucleated cell counts. Produced via immunoSEQ multiplex PCR; TCRdb's table is partial and in-frame only. D and trimming were read from the DNA, whereas the V and J calls and clone size are those reported in that table. This table has 200,000 to 300,000 clones, roughly 91% appearing once. The clonotype comes from a woman aged 25 to 39 with acute COVID-19. Sequencing was done on a sample of PBMCs or T cells enriched from blood (not recorded which).

The CDR3 nucleotides are TGTGCCAGCAGTGAATCGACAGGGGAGCCCCCGGGGGAAGCTTTCTTT. Amino acid sequence: CASSESTGEPPGEAFF. The chain couples TRBV25-1 to TRBJ1-1; 8 nucleotides match TRBD1. Germline lookup yields CDR1 MGHDK and CDR2 SYGVNS. The CDR3 length is 16 residues. V was pared by 1 base and J by 8 bases, with 12 bases of the junction left unmatched.